One sample yielded the 16 T cell receptor beta chains listed below, sequenced in a study of T-cell memory formation after mild COVID-19 (dated by TCRdb to about 2021). The library was generated by 5' RACE. For sequencing, an Illumina NovaSeq 6000 was employed. TCRdb itself trimmed the public reads at Q25 with fastp, ran MiXCR and retained productive beta chains. Merged by CDR3 protein, the rows form single entries marked with the most common genes and DNA. This sample has 450,000 to 650,000 distinct CDR3 sequences in its table, and approximately 19% of those were observed once. The ten most abundant clones make up 12% of the sample. Source material: PBMCs or a T cell subset sorted from them (not recorded which). These receptor sequences come from an adult woman who had mild COVID-19 (a few samples of this study predate the infection). The sample titles of this study are shuffled in the database, so cell type and time point are left out; the donor was told from shared clones.

The genes are TRBV9 and TRBJ2-4; D perhaps matches TRBD1 (6 bases). The germline gives CDR1 SGDLS, CDR2 YYNGEE. This CDR3 is 15 amino acids long. V was shortened by 0 bases and J by 6 bases, with 13 bases between the two germline ends. Here the CDR3 DNA reads TGTGCCAGCAGCGTAGAAGGGGGAGTTGGAAACATTCAGTACTTC. Protein product: CASSVEGGVGNIQYF.

The gene calls are TRBV30 and TRBJ2-3; 7 bases match TRBD2. The CDR3 loop spans 12 amino acids. Germline V CDR1 and CDR2: GTSNPN, SVGIG (reference sequence). Germline trimming cut 5 bases from V and 14 bases from J; bases unmatched to any gene: 13. The CDR3 sequence is CAWGKTSAAWYF. In DNA form, the CDR3 reads TGTGCCTGGGGCAAAACTAGCGCGGCGTGGTATTTT.

The chain is built from TRBV19 and TRBJ2-5; TRBD2 matches at 7 bases. The CDR3 spans 14 residues. Trimming cost V 6 bases and J 0 bases; bases outside gene matches: 4. CDR1 is LNHDA and CDR2 is SQIVND in the germline V gene (reference sequence). CDR3 nucleotides: TGTGCCAGTAGAGAAGCGGGGTACCAAGAGACCCAGTACTTC. It is translated as CASREAGYQETQYF.

This clonotype occurred a few times. The gene calls are TRBV6-5 and TRBJ2-3; 9 nucleotides match TRBD1. Germline trimming cut 6 bases from V and 6 bases from J; bases unmatched to any gene: 10. The germline V gene encodes CDR1 MNHEY and CDR2 SVGAGI. The CDR3 extends over 15 amino acids. The CDR3 region is CASRLQGAGRDTQYF. CDR3 nucleotides: TGTGCCAGCAGACTACAGGGGGCGGGGAGGGATACGCAGTATTTT.

V is TRBV19 and J is TRBJ2-4; 8 bases are shared with TRBD2. V was clipped by 4 bases and J by 3 bases; unmatched bases: 5. This CDR3 comprises 15 residues. CDR1 and CDR2 (germline): LNHDA, SQIVND (reference sequence). The CDR3 spells CASSRSSGGKNIQYF. CDR3 DNA sequence: TGTGCCAGTAGTAGGTCCAGCGGGGGCAAAAACATTCAGTACTTC.

This chain connects TRBV7-2 to TRBJ1-4, with D tentatively TRBD1 (5 bases). V lost 2 bases and J 8 bases, leaving 6 bases between the germline ends. The length of the CDR3 is 12 residues. The germline CDR1 and CDR2 sequences are SGHTA and FQGNSA. The CDR3 DNA sequence: TGTGCCAGCAGCTTATCAGGGGAAAAACTGTTTTTT. Residues: CASSLSGEKLFF.

This clonotype was counted a few times. The V call is TRBV12-3 or TRBV12-4, the J call TRBJ2-3, with TRBD2 identical over 9 bases. The CDR3 spans 15 residues. V was pared by 3 bases and J by 5 bases, with 6 bases of the junction left unmatched. CDR3 sequence reads: CASSFAGGRGDTQYF. The CDR3 DNA reads TGTGCCAGCAGTTTTGCGGGAGGGAGGGGAGATACGCAGTATTTT.

This sequence joins TRBV30 and TRBJ2-1; 15 bases agree with TRBD2. Germline assignment: CDR1 GTSNPN and CDR2 SVGIG (reference sequence). This CDR3 is built from 13 residues. Trimming took 5 bases from V and 8 from J; bases not matched to a gene: 1. The CDR3 protein is CAWGTSGRYEQFF. DNA for the CDR3: TGTGCCTGGGGGACTAGCGGGAGGTATGAGCAGTTCTTC. The variable domain in full, with the rest retrieved from reference TRBV30 and TRBJ2-1, is SQTIHQWPATLVQPVGSPLSLECTVEGTSNPNLYWYRQAAGRGLQLLFYSVGIGQISSEVPQNLSASRPQDRQFILSSKKLLLSDSGFYLCAWGTSGRYEQFFGPGTRLTVL.

This clonotype occurred a few times. The chain combines TRBV11-3 with TRBJ2-1; 8 nucleotides agree with TRBD2. J lost 15 bases, V lost 1 base, and 14 bases had no gene match. Germline V lookup: CDR1 SGHNT, CDR2 YENEEA. The length of the CDR3 is 15 residues. The CDR3, as DNA: TGTGCCAGCAGCTTAGGGGGGACTAGGGGGACCACCGGGTTCTTC. Encoded protein: CASSLGGTRGTTGFF.

V usage is TRBV18 and J usage is TRBJ2-3; 7 bases agree with TRBD1. The germline CDR1 and CDR2 sequences are KGHSH and LQKENI. J gave up 6 bases and V 8 bases, and 11 bases lay outside the gene matches. This CDR3 is 14 amino acids long. CDR3 nucleotides: TGTGCCAGCGTCTTGACAGGGTCTGGCGATACGCAGTATTTT. As protein: CASVLTGSGDTQYF.

This clonotype occurred once. The J gene is TRBJ2-7, the V gene TRBV15, with TRBD1 matching over 11 bases. Germline CDR1 LNHNV, CDR2 YYDKDF (reference sequence). The CDR3 is 14 amino acids. Trimming took 1 base from V and 4 from J; bases not matched to a gene: 0. The DNA for the CDR3 is TGTGCCACCAGCAGAGGGGACAGGGGGTACGAGCAGTACTTC. Amino acids: CATSRGDRGYEQYF. Complete variable domain (other parts from reference TRBV15 and TRBJ2-7): DAMVIQNPRYQVTQFGKPVTLSCSQTLNHNVMYWYQQKSSQAPKLLFHYYDKDFNNEADTPDNFQSRRPNTSFCFLDIRSPGLGDTAMYLCATSRGDRGYEQYFGPGTRLTVT.

The chain employs TRBV6-1 and TRBJ1-2; possible D gene TRBD1, 6 bases. Germline CDR1 is MNHNS and CDR2 is SASEGT. V was pared by 7 bases and J by 2 bases, with 8 bases between. This CDR3 is built from 12 residues. The CDR3 DNA sequence: TGTGCCAGCAACGGACAGAACTATGGCTACACCTTC. Translated, it gives CASNGQNYGYTF.

This clonotype was observed a few times. The genes are TRBV12-3 or TRBV12-4 and TRBJ2-1; D gene unclear. V was shortened by 7 bases and J by 5 bases, with 18 bases between the two germline ends. The CDR3 extends over 15 amino acids. CDR3 bases: TGTGCCAGCACTATGGACCGACCGAGCAACAATGAGCAGTTCTTC. This sequence encodes CASTMDRPSNNEQFF.

This clonotype was detected only a few times. The chain combines TRBV7-9 with TRBJ2-3; D gene ambiguous. V was trimmed by 1 base and J by 0 bases, leaving 14 bases between them. Germline V gene lookup returns CDR1 SEHNR and CDR2 FQNEAQ (reference sequence). The CDR3 spans 17 residues. The CDR3: CASSLERRVTSTDTQYF. For the CDR3, the DNA is TGTGCCAGCAGCTTAGAACGGCGCGTTACTAGCACAGATACGCAGTATTTT.

This clonotype was picked up a small number of times. This chain connects TRBV3-1 to TRBJ2-1; perhaps TRBD2 as D (6 bases). The germline gives CDR1 LGHDT, CDR2 YNNKEL (reference sequence). The CDR3 is 15 residues long. V lost 0 bases, J lost 9 bases, and 15 bases lay in between. The chain's CDR3 is CASSQDSGLRGEQFF. The DNA of the CDR3 is TGTGCCAGCAGCCAAGATTCCGGGTTGCGGGGTGAGCAGTTCTTC.

V is TRBV7-6 and J is TRBJ2-2, with TRBD2 matching over 8 bases. Per the germline V gene, CDR1 is SGHVS and CDR2 is FNYEAQ. Trimming cost V 0 bases and J 6 bases; bases outside gene matches: 3. The CDR3 is 15 residues long. The CDR3 nucleotides read TGTGCCAGCAGCTTAGCCCGGGGGGGCCCCGGGGAGCTGTTTTTT. Protein: CASSLARGGPGELFF.